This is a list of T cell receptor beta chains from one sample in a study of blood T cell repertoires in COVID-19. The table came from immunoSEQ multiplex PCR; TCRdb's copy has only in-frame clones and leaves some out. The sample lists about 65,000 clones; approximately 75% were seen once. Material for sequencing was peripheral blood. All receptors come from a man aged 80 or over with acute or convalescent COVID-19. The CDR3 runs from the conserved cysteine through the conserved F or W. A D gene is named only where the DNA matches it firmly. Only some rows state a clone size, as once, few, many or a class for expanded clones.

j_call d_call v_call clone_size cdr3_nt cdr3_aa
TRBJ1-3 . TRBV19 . TGTGCCAGTAGTATAGAGGGGGCATCCGGAAACACCATATATTTT CASSIEGASGNTIYF
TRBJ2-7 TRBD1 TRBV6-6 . TGTGCCAGCAGATTACCTGGACAGGGGGCTTACGAGCAGTACTTC CASRLPGQGAYEQYF
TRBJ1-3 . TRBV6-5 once TGTGCCAGCGAGTTGTCACCCGGAAACACCATATATTTT CASELSPGNTIYF
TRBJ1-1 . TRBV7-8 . TGTGCCAGCAGCGGGGCCAGGGGGAACACTGAAGCTTTCTTT CASSGARGNTEAFF
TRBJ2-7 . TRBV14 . TGTGCCAGCAGCCACAGAATGTCCTACGAGCAGTACTTC CASSHRMSYEQYF
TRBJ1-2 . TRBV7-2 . TGTGCCAGCAGCTTAGCAGGGGGAACCAGCGGCTACACCTTC CASSLAGGTSGYTF
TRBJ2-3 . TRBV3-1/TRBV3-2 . TGTGCCAGCAGCCGGGGTTCGGGGGAGGATACGCAGTATTTT CASSRGSGEDTQYF
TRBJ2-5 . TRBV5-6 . TGTGCCAGCAGCTTGGGGGCCACAGAGACCCAGTACTTC CASSLGATETQYF
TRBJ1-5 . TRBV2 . TGTGCCAGCAGTTCCGCCAGGTCGCATCAGCCCCAGCATTTT CASSSARSHQPQHF
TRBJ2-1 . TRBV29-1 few TGCAGCGTTGCGCAGGGCTGGGAGCAGTTCTTC CSVAQGWEQFF
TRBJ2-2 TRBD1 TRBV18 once TGTGCCAGCTCTGCCGGGACAGGGAGAAACAGGGCGGACACCGGGGAGCTGTTTTTT CASSAGTGRNRADTGELFF
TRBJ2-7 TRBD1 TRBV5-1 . TGCGCCAGCAGCAGCAGAGGCCCGGGACAGCCAACCTACGAGCAGTACTTC CASSSRGPGQPTYEQYF